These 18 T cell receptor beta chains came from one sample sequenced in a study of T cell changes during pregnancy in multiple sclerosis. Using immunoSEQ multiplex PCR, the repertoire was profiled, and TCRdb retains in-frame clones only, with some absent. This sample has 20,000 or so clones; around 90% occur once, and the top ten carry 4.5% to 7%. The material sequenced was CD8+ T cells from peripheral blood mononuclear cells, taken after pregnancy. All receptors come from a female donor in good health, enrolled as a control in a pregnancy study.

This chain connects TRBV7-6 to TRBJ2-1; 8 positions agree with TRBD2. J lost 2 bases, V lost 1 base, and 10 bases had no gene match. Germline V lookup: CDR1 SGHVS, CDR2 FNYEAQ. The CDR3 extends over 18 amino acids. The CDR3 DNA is TGTGCCAGCAGCTTAGACGGAGCGGGGGCCGGAGCCTACAATGAGCAGTTCTTC. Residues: CASSLDGAGAGAYNEQFF.

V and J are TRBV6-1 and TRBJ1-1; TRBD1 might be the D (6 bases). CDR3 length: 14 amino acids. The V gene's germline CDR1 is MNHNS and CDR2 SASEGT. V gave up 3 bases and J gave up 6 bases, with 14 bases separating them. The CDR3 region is CASSDPGGAAEAFF. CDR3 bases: TGTGCCAGCAGTGATCCTGGGGGCGCCGCTGAAGCTTTCTTT.

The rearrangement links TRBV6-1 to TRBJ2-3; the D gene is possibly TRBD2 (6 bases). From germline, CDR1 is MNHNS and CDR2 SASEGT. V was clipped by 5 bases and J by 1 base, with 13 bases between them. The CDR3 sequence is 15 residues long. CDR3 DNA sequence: TGTGCCAGCAGTCCCCGGGCTAGCGGCACAGATACGCAGTATTTT. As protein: CASSPRASGTDTQYF.

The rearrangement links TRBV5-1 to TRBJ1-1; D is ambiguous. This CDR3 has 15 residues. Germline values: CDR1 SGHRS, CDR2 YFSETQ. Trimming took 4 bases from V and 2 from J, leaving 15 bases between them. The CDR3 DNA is TGCGCCAGCAGCCTGGGTGGGAGGGATAACACTGAAGCTTTCTTT. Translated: CASSLGGRDNTEAFF.

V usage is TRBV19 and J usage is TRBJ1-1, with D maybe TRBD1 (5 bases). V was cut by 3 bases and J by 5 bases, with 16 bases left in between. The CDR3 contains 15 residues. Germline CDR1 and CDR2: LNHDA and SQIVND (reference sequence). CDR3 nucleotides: TGTGCCAGTAGTATCGGGCAGGGTTGGGTAACTGAAGCTTTCTTT. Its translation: CASSIGQGWVTEAFF.

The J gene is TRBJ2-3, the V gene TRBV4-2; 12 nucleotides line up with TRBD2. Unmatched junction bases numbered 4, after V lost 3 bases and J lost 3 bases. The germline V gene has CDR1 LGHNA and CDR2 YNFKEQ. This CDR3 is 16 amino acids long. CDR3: CASSQASGGATDTQYF. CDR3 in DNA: TGTGCCAGCAGCCAGGCTAGCGGGGGGGCGACAGATACGCAGTATTTT.

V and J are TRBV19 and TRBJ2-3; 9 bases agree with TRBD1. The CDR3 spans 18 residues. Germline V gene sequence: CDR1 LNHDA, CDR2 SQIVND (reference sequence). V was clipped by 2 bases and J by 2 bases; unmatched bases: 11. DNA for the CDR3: TGTGCCAGTAGTATATCTCCCTTCCGGACAGGGGTCACAGATACGCAGTATTTT. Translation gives CASSISPFRTGVTDTQYF.

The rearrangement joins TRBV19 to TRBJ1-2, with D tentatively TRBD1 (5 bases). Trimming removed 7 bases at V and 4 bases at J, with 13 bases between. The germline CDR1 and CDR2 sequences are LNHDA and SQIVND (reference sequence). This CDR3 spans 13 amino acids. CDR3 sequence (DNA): TGTGCCAGTACCGAAGACAGTCTCTATGGCTACACCTTC. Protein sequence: CASTEDSLYGYTF.

The chain's CDR3 is CASSKVRQGMFNSPLHF. CDR3 sequence (DNA): TGTGCCAGCAGCAAAGTACGGCAGGGGATGTTTAATTCACCCCTCCACTTT. The J gene is TRBJ1-6, the V gene TRBV21-1; the table's TRBD1 call for D was not verified on the DNA. TRBV21-1 is a pseudogene. CDR3 size: 17 residues.

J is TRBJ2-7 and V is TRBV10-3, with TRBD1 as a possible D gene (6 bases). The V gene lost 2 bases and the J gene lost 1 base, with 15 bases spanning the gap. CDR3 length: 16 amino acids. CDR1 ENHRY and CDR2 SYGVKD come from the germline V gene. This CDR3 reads CAISERFEQGSYEQYF. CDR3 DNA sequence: TGTGCCATCAGTGAGCGCTTTGAACAGGGATCCTACGAGCAGTACTTC.

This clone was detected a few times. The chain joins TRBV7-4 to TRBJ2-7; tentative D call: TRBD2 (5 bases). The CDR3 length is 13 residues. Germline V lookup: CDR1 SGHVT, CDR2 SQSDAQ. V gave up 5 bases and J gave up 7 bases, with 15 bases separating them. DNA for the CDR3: TGTGCCAGCAGCGTGCGGGTAGCGTATGAGCAGTACTTC. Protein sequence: CASSVRVAYEQYF.

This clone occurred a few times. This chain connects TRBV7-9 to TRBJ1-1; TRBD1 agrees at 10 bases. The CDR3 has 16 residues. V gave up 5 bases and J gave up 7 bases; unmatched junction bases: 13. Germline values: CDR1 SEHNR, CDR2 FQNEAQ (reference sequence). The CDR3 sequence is CASSKKGQGPTGEAFF. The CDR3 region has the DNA TGTGCCAGCAGCAAGAAGGGACAGGGGCCAACGGGTGAAGCTTTCTTT.

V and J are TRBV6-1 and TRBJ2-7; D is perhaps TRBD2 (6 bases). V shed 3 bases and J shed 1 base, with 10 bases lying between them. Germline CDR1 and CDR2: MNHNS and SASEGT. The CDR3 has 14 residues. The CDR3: CASSEAGTSYEQYF. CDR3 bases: TGTGCCAGCAGTGAGGCCGGGACTTCCTACGAGCAGTACTTC.

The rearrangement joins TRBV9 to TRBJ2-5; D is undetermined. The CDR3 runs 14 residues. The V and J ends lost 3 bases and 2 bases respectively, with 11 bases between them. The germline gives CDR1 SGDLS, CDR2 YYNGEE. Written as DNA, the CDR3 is TGTGCCAGCAGCGGAAACATAAGACAAGAGACCCAGTACTTC. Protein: CASSGNIRQETQYF.

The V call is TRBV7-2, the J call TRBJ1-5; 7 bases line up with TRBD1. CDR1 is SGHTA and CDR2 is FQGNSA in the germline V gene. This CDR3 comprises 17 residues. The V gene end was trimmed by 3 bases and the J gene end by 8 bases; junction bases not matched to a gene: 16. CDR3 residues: CASSFGYHRTGGEPQHF. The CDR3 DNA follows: TGTGCCAGCAGCTTCGGATATCATCGGACAGGCGGGGAGCCCCAGCATTTT.

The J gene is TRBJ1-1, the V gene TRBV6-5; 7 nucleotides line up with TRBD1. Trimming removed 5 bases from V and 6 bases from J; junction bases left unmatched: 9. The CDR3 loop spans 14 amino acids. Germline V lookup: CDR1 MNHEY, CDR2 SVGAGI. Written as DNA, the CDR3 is TGTGCCAGCAGTAAACTGGGGACAGAAGCTGAAGCTTTCTTT. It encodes CASSKLGTEAEAFF.

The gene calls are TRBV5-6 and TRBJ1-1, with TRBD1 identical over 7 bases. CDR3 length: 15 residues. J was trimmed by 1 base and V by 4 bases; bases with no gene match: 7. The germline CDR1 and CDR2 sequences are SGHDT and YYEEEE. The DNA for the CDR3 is TGTGCCAGCAGCGTCAGGGGGTTGGAGAACACTGAAGCTTTCTTT. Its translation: CASSVRGLENTEAFF.

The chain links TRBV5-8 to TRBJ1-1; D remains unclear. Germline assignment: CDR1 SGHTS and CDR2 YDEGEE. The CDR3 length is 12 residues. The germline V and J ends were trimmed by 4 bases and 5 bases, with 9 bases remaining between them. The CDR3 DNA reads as TGTGCCAGCAGCCCCGACTTGACTGAAGCTTTCTTT. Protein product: CASSPDLTEAFF.